The entry below describes one TCR beta chain. As yet, its antigen is unknown. The data were produced by immunoSEQ multiplex PCR, yet TCRdb's version contains in-frame clones alone and is incomplete. The table lists over 30,000 clones, about 56% of them singletons. These data belong to a study of a mutant IDH1 vaccine in newly diagnosed glioma. Study overall: Earlier care involved radiotherapy, temozolomide, or both, and the majority received both.

Germline-derived CDR1 and CDR2 are MNHEY and SMNVEV (reference sequence). This CDR3 spans 14 amino acids. Trimming cost V 3 bases and J 5 bases; bases outside gene matches: 6. Described time point: week 5, during vaccination. The investigators gave 300 ug of mutant IDH1 20-mer peptide in each vaccine dose, together with topical imiquimod. The starting material was PBMCs, obtained from a glioma patient whose treatment included an IDH1 peptide vaccine. J is TRBJ2-5 and V is TRBV27; TRBD1 agrees at 7 bases. This receptor was obtained from a woman between 18 and 30 years old with glioma. DNA for the CDR3: TGTGCCAGCAGTTTTGGGCAGGGGGTTGAGACCCAGTACTTC. It translates to CASSFGQGVETQYF.